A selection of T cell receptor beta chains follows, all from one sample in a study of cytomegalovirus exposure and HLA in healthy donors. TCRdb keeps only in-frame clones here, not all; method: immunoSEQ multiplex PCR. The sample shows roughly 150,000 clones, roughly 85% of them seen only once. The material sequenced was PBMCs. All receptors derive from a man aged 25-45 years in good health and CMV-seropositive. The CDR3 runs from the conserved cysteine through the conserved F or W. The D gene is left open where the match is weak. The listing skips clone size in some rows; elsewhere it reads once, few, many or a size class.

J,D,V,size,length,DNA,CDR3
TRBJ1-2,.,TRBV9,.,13,TGTGCCAGCCGCGGGGGGCCGGACTATGGCTACACCTTC,CASRGGPDYGYTF
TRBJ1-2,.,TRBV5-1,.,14,TGCGCCAGCAGCTTGGACGGACACATCTATGGCTACACCTTC,CASSLDGHIYGYTF
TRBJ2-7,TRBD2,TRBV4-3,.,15,TGCGCCAGCAGCCAGGGACTAGCGGGAGCCTACGAGCAGTACTTC,CASSQGLAGAYEQYF
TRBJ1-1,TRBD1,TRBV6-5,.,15,TGTGCCAGCAGTTACTATGGGACAGGGAGGACTGAAGCTTTCTTT,CASSYYGTGRTEAFF
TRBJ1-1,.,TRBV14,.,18,TGTGCCAGCAGCCCCCTGCGGGGTCCGGGAGTGAGGGATACTGAAGCTTTCTTT,CASSPLRGPGVRDTEAFF
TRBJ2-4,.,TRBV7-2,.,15,TGTGCCAGCAGCTTGGGGAGTCTCGCCAAAAACATTCAGTACTTC,CASSLGSLAKNIQYF
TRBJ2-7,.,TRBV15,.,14,TGTGCCACCAGCAGTGGGCCCAGCTCCTACGAGCAGTACTTC,CATSSGPSSYEQYF
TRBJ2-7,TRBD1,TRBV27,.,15,TGTGCCAGCAGTATAACCGGGACAGACCCCTACGAGCAGTACTTC,CASSITGTDPYEQYF
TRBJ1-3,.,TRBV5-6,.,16,TGTGCCAGCAGCCTGATCAGGGGCCTCTCTGGAAACACCATATATTTT,CASSLIRGLSGNTIYF
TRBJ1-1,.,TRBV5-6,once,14,TGTGCCAGCAGCTTGAGGGGGGGGGCCACTGAAGCTTTCTTT,CASSLRGGATEAFF
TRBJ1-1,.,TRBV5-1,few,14,TGCGCCAGCAGCTTGGGCGACTTGAACACTGAAGCTTTCTTT,CASSLGDLNTEAFF
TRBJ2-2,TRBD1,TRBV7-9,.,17,TGTGCCAGCAGCCTTTTTGGGACAGGGGGCTCGGGCGGGGAGCTGTTTTTT,CASSLFGTGGSGGELFF
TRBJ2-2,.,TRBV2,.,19,TGTGCCAGCAGTGAAAGGAGGGGCAGGGGGAAGCCGGACACCGGGGAGCTGTTTTTT,CASSERRGRGKPDTGELFF
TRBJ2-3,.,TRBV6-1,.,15,TGTGCCAGCATCGTGGGGGGTTCATGGACAGATACGCAGTATTTT,CASIVGGSWTDTQYF
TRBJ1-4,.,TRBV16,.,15,TGTGCCAGCAGCCAATCCGCGGCGGTCGGGGAAAAACTGTTTTTT,CASSQSAAVGEKLFF
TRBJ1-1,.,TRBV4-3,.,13,TGCGCCAGCAGCCAAGGAAGCGGGACTGAAGCTTTCTTT,CASSQGSGTEAFF
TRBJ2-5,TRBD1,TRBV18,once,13,TGTGCCAGCTCACGGGACAGACAAGAGACCCAGTACTTC,CASSRDRQETQYF